The 6 T cell receptor beta chains in this list originate from one sample, sequenced in a study of T cells expressing NK-cell markers. TCRdb re-called the 5' RACE reads, yielding one record per CDR3 amino acid sequence without DNA. Its table records 250,000 to 300,000 distinct CDR3 sequences. Sequenced input: blood T cells: a sorted CD56 or NKG2C T cell subset, CD4+ or CD8+ T cells, or bulk PBMC T cells (not recorded which). All receptors come from a man aged 18 to 30 in good health.

V is TRBV11-2 and J is TRBJ2-3; without DNA, the TCRdb call of TRBD2 cannot be checked. Looked up from germline, CDR1 is SGHAT and CDR2 is FQNNGV. This CDR3 spans 15 amino acids. CDR3 protein: CASSSQAGEADTQYF. The full variable domain, with the rest looked up from reference TRBV11-2 and TRBJ2-3, is EAGVAQSPRYKIIEKRQSVAFWCNPISGHATLYWYQQILGQGPKLLIQFQNNGVVDDSQLPKDRFSAERLKGVDSTLKIQPAKLEDSAVYLCASSSQAGEADTQYFGPGTRLTVL.

The chain carries TRBV2 and TRBJ2-1; absent DNA, TCRdb's TRBD2 call cannot be checked. CDR3 length equals 13 residues. Germline loops: CDR1 SNHLY, CDR2 FYNNEI. The CDR3 here is CASSVAGGQEQFF.

The rearrangement uses TRBV6-1 and TRBJ2-7. The CDR3 has 14 amino acids. The germline gives CDR1 MNHNS, CDR2 SASEGT. The CDR3: CASMQAAYSYEQYF.

This chain uses TRBV29-1 with TRBJ2-1. The CDR3 is 12 amino acids. CDR1 is SQVTM and CDR2 is ANQGSEA in the germline V gene. The CDR3 sequence is CSVCESYNEQFF.

This chain joins TRBV12-3 or TRBV12-4 and TRBJ2-3; the D call of TRBD1 rests on TCRdb alone, since no DNA is present to check it. This CDR3 spans 17 amino acids. The CDR3 reads CASRPNRGRDRGDTQYF.

V gene TRBV7-8 combines with J gene TRBJ2-1; no DNA is available, so the TRBD1 call from TCRdb remains unchecked. The V gene's germline CDR1 is SGHVS and CDR2 FQNEAQ. The CDR3 extends over 15 amino acids. CDR3 in amino acids: CASSTYRGLYNEQFF.